The source of this T cell receptor beta chain is a study of shared clonotypes between healthy human individuals. Study-level findings and limits: Several donors showed sharing of around 5% of naive CD4 clonotypes.

A word on this clone: Antigen unknown.

V lost 5 bases and J 0 bases, leaving 11 bases between the germline ends. The CDR3 covers 14 residues. Germline lookup yields CDR1 LNHDA and CDR2 SQIVND (reference sequence). Here immunoSEQ multiplex PCR was the method, and the copy in TCRdb shows in-frame clones only, minus some. Of 600,000 to 800,000 clones in the sample, over 55% were seen once. The sequenced sample consisted of memory CD4+ T cells sorted from blood. Stated subset: CD45RA-negative fraction. The receptor was isolated from a woman younger than 45 in good health. The chain carries TRBV19 and TRBJ2-7, with a tentative D call TRBD2 (6 bases). The DNA of the CDR3 is TGTGCCAGTAGTTGGGGGGAAAGCTCCTACGAGCAGTACTTC. As protein: CASSWGESSYEQYF. Full variable domain (outside the CDR3, taken from reference TRBV19 and TRBJ2-7): DGGITQSPKYLFRKEGQNVTLSCEQNLNHDAMYWYRQDPGQGLRLIYYSQIVNDFQKGDIAEGYSVSREKKESFPLTVTSAQKNPTAFYLCASSWGESSYEQYFGPGTRLTVT.